This TCR beta chain was identified in a study of T cells after posttransplantation cyclophosphamide. This clone was counted only a few times. The germline gives CDR1 SEHNR, CDR2 FQNEAQ (reference sequence). Losses at the gene ends were 4 bases for V and 1 base for J; bases not matched to a gene: 4. The CDR3 has 14 amino acids. Only in-frame clones appear in the TCRdb table, and some are missing; sequencing was by immunoSEQ multiplex PCR. The data show about 17,000 clones, about 82% seen once. Methotrexate plus calcineurin inhibitor accompanied controls' myeloablative marrow transplants; sampling was 1 year later.

The sample here was PBMCs, taken roughly 460 days after allogeneic stem cell transplant with calcineurin inhibitor and methotrexate. The chain recombines TRBV7-9 with TRBJ2-7; 7 bases are a match to TRBD1. The TCR originated in a male patient aged 25 to 39 who received an allogeneic stem cell transplant from an unrelated donor, was CMV-positive, and had acute and chronic GVHD. Some T cells may be provided by the graft donor. This chain's CDR3 is CASSWDRGSYEQYF. In DNA form, the CDR3 reads TGTGCCAGCAGCTGGGACAGAGGATCCTACGAGCAGTACTTC.